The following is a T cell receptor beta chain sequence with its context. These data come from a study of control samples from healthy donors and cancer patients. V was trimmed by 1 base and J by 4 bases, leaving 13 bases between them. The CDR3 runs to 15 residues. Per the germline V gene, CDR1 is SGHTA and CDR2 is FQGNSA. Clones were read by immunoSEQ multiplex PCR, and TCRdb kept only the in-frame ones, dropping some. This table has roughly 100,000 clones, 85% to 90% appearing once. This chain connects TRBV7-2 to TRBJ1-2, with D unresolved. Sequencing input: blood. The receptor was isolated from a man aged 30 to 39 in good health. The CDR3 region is CASSLDWQAVYGYTF. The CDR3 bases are TGTGCCAGCAGCTTAGATTGGCAGGCTGTCTATGGCTACACCTTC.